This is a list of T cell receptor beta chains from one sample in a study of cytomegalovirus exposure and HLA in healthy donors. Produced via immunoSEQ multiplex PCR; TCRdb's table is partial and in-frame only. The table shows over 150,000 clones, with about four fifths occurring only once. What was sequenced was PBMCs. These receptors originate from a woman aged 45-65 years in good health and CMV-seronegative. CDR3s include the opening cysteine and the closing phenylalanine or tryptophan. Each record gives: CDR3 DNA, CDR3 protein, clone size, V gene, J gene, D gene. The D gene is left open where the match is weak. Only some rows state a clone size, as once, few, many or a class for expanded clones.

TGCGCCAGCAGCCAAGAGCCAGGGACTAGCGACTACAATGAGCAGTTCTTC	CASSQEPGTSDYNEQFF	.	TRBV4-3	TRBJ2-1	TRBD2
TGCGCCAGCAGCTCCCTAGGGCAGGGCAGCTCCTACGAGCAGTACTTC	CASSSLGQGSSYEQYF	.	TRBV5-1	TRBJ2-7	.
TGTGCTAGTGGTTTAGACAGGGCCGTATTT	CASGLDRAVF	.	TRBV12-5	TRBJ1-1	TRBD1
TGTGCCAGCCGGCGGGAAGATACGCAGTATTTT	CASRREDTQYF	.	TRBV27	TRBJ2-3	.
TGTGCCAGCCCCCCCGCGGGGGCGCGGAACACTGAAGCTTTCTTT	CASPPAGARNTEAFF	.	TRBV28	TRBJ1-1	.
TGTGCCACCAGCAGAGATCTCGAGGGAGAGACCCAGTACTTC	CATSRDLEGETQYF	.	TRBV15	TRBJ2-5	.
TGTGCCAGCACCCTTGCGGGGGGGATGGGTGAAAAACTGTTTTTT	CASTLAGGMGEKLFF	.	TRBV5-5	TRBJ1-4	.
TGTGCCAGCAGCTCCGGGATCACAGATACGCAGTATTTT	CASSSGITDTQYF	.	TRBV7-2	TRBJ2-3	.
TGTGCCAGCAGCCGACAGGCTCACTACGAGCAGTACTTC	CASSRQAHYEQYF	once	TRBV11-2	TRBJ2-7	.
TGTGCCAGCAGCTTAGGACAGGCAGGCAATCAGCCCCAGCATTTT	CASSLGQAGNQPQHF	.	TRBV7-9	TRBJ1-5	.
TGTGCCAGCAGCTTGGGTCAGGATGGCTACACCTTC	CASSLGQDGYTF	.	TRBV5-4	TRBJ1-2	.
TGCAGCGTTCTGACAGGGAGGTCCACTGAAGCTTTCTTT	CSVLTGRSTEAFF	.	TRBV29-1	TRBJ1-1	TRBD1
TGTGCCAGCAGTCCCCTTTTGCAGATCCATGAAGCTTTCTTT	CASSPLLQIHEAFF	.	TRBV2	TRBJ1-1	.
TGCGCCAGCAGCCAGGACAGGATCTCTGGGGCCAACGTCCTGACTTTC	CASSQDRISGANVLTF	.	TRBV5-1	TRBJ2-6	TRBD1
TGTGCCAGTAGTATAGTCAGGGGTCCGAATGAAAAACTGTTTTTT	CASSIVRGPNEKLFF	.	TRBV19	TRBJ1-4	.
TGCGCCAGCAGCTTGACTACCCAACTAATCGAGCAGTACTTC	CASSLTTQLIEQYF	.	TRBV5-1	TRBJ2-7	.
TGTGCCAGCAGGACCGGGGGTAGGGGTAGTGAGCAGTTCTTC	CASRTGGRGSEQFF	.	TRBV2	TRBJ2-1	.
TGTGCCAGCATCAACTCTCTTGCCAACACAGATACGCAGTATTTT	CASINSLANTDTQYF	once	TRBV7-2	TRBJ2-3	.
TGTGCCAGCAGTGACTTTAGGGGGCGAGGTGGCTACACCTTC	CASSDFRGRGGYTF	.	TRBV2	TRBJ1-2	TRBD1
TGTGCCAGCAGTTTAACTAGCGGGAGTCAGGGCTACGAGCAGTACTTC	CASSLTSGSQGYEQYF	.	TRBV28	TRBJ2-7	TRBD2
TGTGCCAGCAGCTGCGACACCGGGGACACTGAAGCTTTCTTT	CASSCDTGDTEAFF	.	TRBV7-9	TRBJ1-1	.
TGTGCCAGTAGCGGACAGGGCTACACCGGGGAGCTGTTTTTT	CASSGQGYTGELFF	few	TRBV19	TRBJ2-2	TRBD1